Sequencing of this T cell receptor (beta chain) was carried out in a study of T cells in Graves' hyperthyroidism and ophthalmopathy. The ends were cut back, 3 bases at V and 3 bases at J, with 16 bases in the middle. The CDR3 length is 16 residues. The germline V gene has CDR1 KGHSH and CDR2 LQKENI. The table lists this clonotype with many counts. The TCR beta CDR3 regions underwent amplification using RNA transcripts as the source. Using the HTBI primer set, a first-round RT-PCR was run on the TCR CDR3. TCRdb re-called the multiplex PCR reads with MiXCR, one entry per CDR3 protein. Altogether approximately 590,000 distinct CDR3 sequences are present, approximately 14% being singletons, with the ten largest covering around 6.6%.

The chain joins TRBV18 to TRBJ2-3; D is undetermined. The receptor was derived from a woman aged 25-40 years with Graves' hyperthyroidism. Sequencing was done on a sample of blood. The CDR3 bases are TGTGCCAGCTCACCTTACCAGTTTGGGGAAACAGATACGCAGTATTTT. Its protein product is CASSPYQFGETDTQYF.